The following is a TCR beta chain sequence with its context. Its antigen is unknown. A read error may produce the germline difference seen at one junction end. CDR1 and CDR2 from the germline V gene are SGHRS and YFSETQ. CDR3 size: 16 residues. These data originate in a study of blood T cells in healthy people across ages. General observations from the study: Measured against age, TCR beta diversity per million T cells decreased in a roughly linear manner. Long-lived donors carried more naive CD4+ cells and greater diversity than aged donors.

Sample-barcoded 5' priming and a J-beta primer mix drove a second PCR of about 6 to 12 cycles. Each cDNA molecule received a tag from a template-switch adaptor that had 12 random nucleotides. Each CDR3 protein is one row after TCRdb ran MiXCR on the 5' RACE reads. The table lists 1.5 million to 2 million distinct CDR3 sequences, under 30% of them singletons. Material for sequencing was blood. This chain connects TRBV5-1 to TRBJ1-4; a possible D gene is TRBD1 (5 bases). The origin of this receptor is a woman younger than 45 in good health. The CDR3 protein is CAGSLAGDHTNEKLFF. CDR3 coding DNA: TGCGCCGGCAGCTTGGCGGGGGATCACACTAATGAAAAACTGTTTTTT.